This TCR beta chain was recovered during a study of T cells in Graves' hyperthyroidism and ophthalmopathy. Study context: The authors collected peripheral blood at initial diagnosis, before any treatment.

The blood sample dates from first hyperthyroidism diagnosis, preceding any ophthalmopathy symptoms. TCR beta CDR3 region amplification was performed from RNA transcripts. A set of HTBI primers served as the primers for a first-round RT-PCR of the TCR CDR3. One entry per CDR3 protein results from TCRdb running MiXCR on the multiplex PCR reads. Of hundreds of thousands of distinct CDR3 sequences detected, 18% appear once; the ten largest clones hold about a sixth. CDR3 size: 14 residues. Per germline, CDR1 SGHRS and CDR2 YFSETQ. V lost 5 bases to trimming and J lost 6 bases, with 12 bases between them. The sequenced sample was blood. The receptor was isolated from a woman in her forties or fifties with Graves' hyperthyroidism that later progressed to Graves' ophthalmopathy. The V gene is TRBV5-1, the J gene TRBJ1-6; D gene uncertain. CDR3 nucleotide sequence: TGCGCCAGCAGTCTCGACACACTTAATTCACCCCTCCACTTT. Amino acids: CASSLDTLNSPLHF.